This passage covers 10 T cell receptor delta chains from one sample sequenced in a study of delta chains in infants with herpesvirus infections. Reverse transcription of PBMC RNA used primers specific for the gamma and delta chains. TCRdb re-called the RT-PCR reads with CATT. Of about 110 delta-chain clones listed, under 25% are singletons. The sample in question was peripheral blood, obtained at time point 4 of longitudinal follow-up. All receptors come from a human donor who was a Ugandan infant, either HIV-exposed or HIV-unexposed (not recorded which).

By proportion, this clone is hyperexpanded. The chain has TRDV1 and TRDJ1; D is tentatively TRDD2 or TRDD3 (7 bases each). Trimming stripped 0 bases from V and 1 base from J, with 21 bases between. The CDR3 covers 19 residues. Germline V lookup: CDR1 TSWWSYY, CDR2 QGS. CDR3 amino acids: CALGELGSPFLGVTDKLIF. The CDR3 DNA sequence: TGTGCTCTTGGGGAACTAGGGTCCCCCTTCCTGGGGGTCACCGATAAACTCATCTTT.

Concerning this clone itself: TCRdb has a much larger clone's protein, which differs at residue 6 from the translation of this DNA, likely because of a read error; what is shown is the protein translated from the DNA. This sequence joins TRAV38-2/DV8 and TRDJ3, with TRDD3 matching 13 bases. The CDR3 has 20 amino acids. The J segment lost 12 bases and the V segment lost 9 bases, leaving 24 bases of the junction unmatched. CDR1 is TSESDYY, CDR2 QEAYKQQN, per germline. The CDR3 region has the DNA TGTGCTTTAACCTTCCCACGTACCAGACTGGGGGATACGGGTCACCGACAGATGTTTTTC. This encodes CALTFPRTRLGDTGHRQMFF.

About this clone: It is likely a read error: a sequence one base away is far more abundant. This rearrangement joins TRDV2 to TRDJ1; 7 nucleotides line up with TRDD3. V dropped 3 bases and J dropped 1; count of bases not matched to a gene: 19. This CDR3 is built from 19 residues. CDR1 GEAIGNYY and CDR2 EKD come from the germline V gene. In DNA form, the CDR3 reads TGTGCCTGTGACGACCTGGGGGGCTGGGGGCAATCTTCCACCGATAAACTCATCTTT. Amino acid sequence: CACDDLGGWGQSSTDKLIF.

Of note for this clone: The junction does not match germline at one end; this may be a read error. V gene TRAV29/DV5 combines with J gene TRDJ1; 9 nucleotides align to TRDD3. Germline lookup yields CDR1 NSMFDY and CDR2 ISSIKDK. CDR3 size: 22 residues. CDR3 sequence reads: CSVFQVLLLRLLGDHYTDKLIF. In DNA form, the CDR3 reads TGCAGTGTATTTCAGGTCCTCCTACTTCGTTTACTGGGGGACCACTACACCGATAAACTCATCTTT.

There is no V gene call, and the J gene is TRDJ2. This CDR3 is built from 11 residues. The CDR3 protein is CASALTAQLFF. In DNA, the CDR3 is TGTGCTAGTGCTTTGACAGCACAACTCTTCTTT.

This clone was seen a handful of times. The protein held in TCRdb is that of a much larger clone and does not match this DNA's translation at residue 3, likely because of a read error; the protein shown is translated from the DNA. CDR3 in DNA: TGTGCCCGTGACCCCCTAGGGGGGACCGATAAACTCATCTTT. Its protein is CARDPLGGTDKLIF. V and J are TRDV2 and TRDJ1; possible D gene TRDD3, 5 bases. The CDR3 length is 14 residues. Looked up from germline, CDR1 is GEAIGNYY and CDR2 is EKD.

The chain combines TRDV1 with TRDJ1; 9 nucleotides line up with TRDD3. This CDR3 spans 23 amino acids. V trimming: 2 bases; J trimming: 0 bases; junction bases outside the gene matches: 25. CDR1 TSWWSYY and CDR2 QGS come from the germline V gene. CDR3 region: CALGERVWSSSGGSIVYTDKLIF. In nucleotides, the CDR3 is TGTGCTCTTGGGGAAAGGGTATGGTCTAGCTCTGGGGGATCGATAGTTTACACCGATAAACTCATCTTT.

This clone was counted once. The J gene is TRDJ1, the V gene TRDV2; TRDD3 matches 7 bases. The germline V gene has CDR1 GEAIGNYY and CDR2 EKD. The CDR3 length is 16 residues. V gave up 1 base and J gave up 0 bases; unmatched junction bases: 7. The CDR3 is CACDTWGTPYTDKLIF. CDR3 nucleotides: TGTGCCTGTGACACGTGGGGGACGCCGTACACCGATAAACTCATCTTT.

This clone showed up just a few times. TCRdb's protein, taken from a much larger clone, differs from this DNA's translation at residue 3, likely owing to a read error; the protein displayed comes from the DNA. In DNA, the CDR3 is TGTGCTTTTGGGGACCCCAGCCTTCCTTGGTACTGGGGGATACGCGGCACCGATAAACTCATCTTT. This encodes CAFGDPSLPWYWGIRGTDKLIF. The J gene is TRDJ1, the V gene TRDV1; TRDD3 aligns across 13 bases. Germline V gives CDR1 TSWWSYY, CDR2 QGS. This CDR3 spans 22 amino acids.

This clone came up a few times. The protein recorded in TCRdb matches a much larger clone and deviates from this DNA's translation at residue 6, suggesting a read error; the protein here is obtained by translating the DNA. The genes are TRDV2 and TRDJ1; 7 nucleotides match TRDD3. Trimming removed 3 bases from V and 3 bases from J; junction bases left unmatched: 21. The germline V gene encodes CDR1 GEAIGNYY and CDR2 EKD. CDR3 length: 19 amino acids. The CDR3 coding sequence is TGTGCCTGTGACGACCCGGGGGGCTGGGGGCAATCTTCCCCCGATAAACTCATCTTT. It codes for CACDDPGGWGQSSPDKLIF.